This entry lists 14 T cell receptor beta chains sequenced from one sample in a study of CD8 T cells in Susac syndrome. The RNA, about 0.5 to 1 ug, was put through reverse transcription using random hexamers. MiXCR was run by TCRdb on the immunoSEQ multiplex PCR reads, yielding one entry per CDR3 protein. The sample includes a few hundred thousand distinct CDR3 sequences, around 85% of them seen just once. Sequencing input: CD8+ T cells from PBMCs. These receptors all come from a human donor with multiple sclerosis.

V usage is TRBV19 and J usage is TRBJ1-2; 9 bases line up with TRBD1. V was clipped by 9 bases and J by 5 bases; unmatched bases: 7. The CDR3 covers 13 residues. Germline-derived CDR1 and CDR2 are LNHDA and SQIVND (reference sequence). The DNA for the CDR3 is TGTGCCAGCGCCACAGGGGGCACTTATGGCTACACCTTC. It translates to CASATGGTYGYTF.

This rearrangement joins TRBV5-8 to TRBJ1-1, with D uncertain. This CDR3 contains 12 residues. The germline gives CDR1 SGHTS, CDR2 YDEGEE. The ends were cut back, 4 bases at V and 8 bases at J, with 12 bases in the middle. The CDR3 sequence: CASSAGYREAFF. As DNA, the CDR3 is TGTGCCAGCAGCGCCGGCTATAGGGAAGCTTTCTTT.

J is TRBJ2-5 and V is TRBV20-1, with D perhaps matching TRBD2 (6 bases). This CDR3 comprises 13 residues. V was pared by 1 base and J by 0 bases, with 6 bases between. CDR1 is DFQATT, CDR2 SNEGSKA, per germline (reference sequence). CDR3 amino acids: CSARGTNQETQYF. The CDR3 DNA sequence: TGCAGTGCTAGAGGGACTAACCAAGAGACCCAGTACTTC.

The chain employs TRBV7-9 and TRBJ2-2; D is ambiguous. V was clipped by 0 bases and J by 6 bases, with 8 bases between them. This CDR3 has 14 residues. The V gene's germline CDR1 is SEHNR and CDR2 FQNEAQ (reference sequence). The CDR3 DNA follows: TGTGCCAGCAGCTTAGCGAACGCCCCCGGGGAGCTGTTTTTT. This gives the protein CASSLANAPGELFF.

This chain uses TRBV19 with TRBJ2-1, with 8 bases lining up with TRBD2. The germline V gene has CDR1 LNHDA and CDR2 SQIVND (reference sequence). Trimming removed 5 bases from V and 4 bases from J; junction bases left unmatched: 10. This CDR3 contains 16 residues. This CDR3 reads CASSALTSALYNEQFF. The CDR3, as DNA: TGTGCCAGTAGTGCCCTGACTAGCGCCTTATACAATGAGCAGTTCTTC. Based on the CDR3 plus reference TRBV19 and TRBJ2-1, the full variable domain is DGGITQSPKYLFRKEGQNVTLSCEQNLNHDAMYWYRQDPGQGLRLIYYSQIVNDFQKGDIAEGYSVSREKKESFPLTVTSAQKNPTAFYLCASSALTSALYNEQFFGPGTRLTVL.

V usage is TRBV6-1 and J usage is TRBJ1-2; no firm D call. CDR3 size: 14 residues. The ends were cut back, 3 bases at V and 4 bases at J, with 12 bases in the middle. The germline CDR1 and CDR2 sequences are MNHNS and SASEGT. The chain's CDR3 is CASSDSPAPYGYTF. The CDR3, as DNA: TGTGCCAGCAGTGATTCGCCAGCTCCCTATGGCTACACCTTC.

J is TRBJ1-1 and V is TRBV4-1; D call uncertain. This CDR3 is built from 16 residues. Germline CDR1 MGHRA, CDR2 YSYEKL. Trimming shortened V by 0 bases and J by 4 bases, and 15 bases separated the two germline ends. CDR3 sequence: CASSQDRRQFSTEAFF. In DNA, the CDR3 is TGCGCCAGCAGCCAAGATAGACGCCAGTTCAGCACTGAAGCTTTCTTT.

V gene TRBV10-3 combines with J gene TRBJ1-2; D is perhaps TRBD1 (6 bases). The CDR3 is 14 amino acids. V was cut by 3 bases and J by 4 bases, with 12 bases left in between. The V gene's germline CDR1 is ENHRY and CDR2 SYGVKD. The CDR3 spells CAISERGTAYGYTF. CDR3 sequence (DNA): TGTGCCATCAGTGAAAGGGGGACCGCCTATGGCTACACCTTC.

The chain carries TRBV7-9 and TRBJ1-1; D not resolved. Germline values: CDR1 SEHNR, CDR2 FQNEAQ (reference sequence). The CDR3 length is 14 residues. V shed 5 bases and J shed 3 bases, with 13 bases lying between them. CDR3 region: CASSRRNGDTEAFF. CDR3 bases: TGTGCCAGCAGCCGTCGGAATGGTGACACTGAAGCTTTCTTT.

This clonotype was seen more than once but under ten times. The chain joins TRBV5-4 to TRBJ1-5; tentative D call: TRBD1 (6 bases). Germline V gene data show CDR1 as SGHNT and CDR2 as YYREEE (reference sequence). V dropped 0 bases and J dropped 4 bases, with 20 bases sitting between them. CDR3 length: 18 residues. CDR3 amino acids: CASSLGGHLSMGNQPQHF. In DNA form, the CDR3 reads TGTGCCAGCAGCTTGGGGGGACACCTCTCGATGGGAAATCAGCCCCAGCATTTT.

V gene TRBV20-1 combines with J gene TRBJ2-1; the match to TRBD1 covers 8 bases. The trim removed 0 bases at V and 4 bases at J, leaving 5 bases unmatched. In germline, CDR1 is DFQATT, CDR2 SNEGSKA (reference sequence). The CDR3 is made up of 15 amino acids. As DNA, the CDR3 is TGCAGTGCTAGAGATTGGGACAGGAGATACAATGAGCAGTTCTTC. Translating gives CSARDWDRRYNEQFF.

The chain couples TRBV4-1 to TRBJ1-6, with 12 bases identical to TRBD1. CDR1 is MGHRA and CDR2 is YSYEKL in the germline V gene. Germline trimming cut 4 bases from V and 10 bases from J; bases unmatched to any gene: 5. The CDR3 is 15 residues long. The CDR3 DNA follows: TGCGCCAGCAGCCCCCGGGACAGGGGGCAGTCACCCCTCCACTTT. This encodes CASSPRDRGQSPLHF.

This clonotype has a handful of counts. The chain links TRBV6-1 to TRBJ2-1; 11 positions agree with TRBD1. The V gene end was trimmed by 5 bases and the J gene end by 8 bases; junction bases not matched to a gene: 8. The CDR3 contains 15 residues. The V gene's germline CDR1 is MNHNS and CDR2 SASEGT. The CDR3 coding sequence is TGTGCCAGCAGTTCCGGACAGGGGGCAAGCGATGAGCAGTTCTTC. Protein product: CASSSGQGASDEQFF.

This clonotype was observed a single time. V is TRBV30 and J is TRBJ1-1, with a weak D call TRBD1 (5 bases). The V and J ends lost 3 bases and 1 base respectively, with 12 bases between them. The CDR3 has 14 residues. Germline V gene lookup returns CDR1 GTSNPN and CDR2 SVGIG (reference sequence). In nucleotides, the CDR3 is TGTGCCTGGAGCGCCGGGACTTGGAACACTGAAGCTTTCTTT. This codes for CAWSAGTWNTEAFF.